What follows are 8 T cell receptor beta chains derived from one specimen sequenced in a study of shared clonotypes between healthy human individuals. Positive CCR7 selection of CD45RO-negative cells yielded the naive CD8 cells, and terminally differentiated effector memory CD45RA+ cells were excluded. Generated by immunoSEQ multiplex PCR, the TCRdb table keeps only in-frame clones and is missing some. The repertoire includes approximately 1.9 million clones, approximately 92% of them detected once, and about 1.7% sits in the top ten. Input material: naive CD8+ T cells from PBMCs. Receptors were obtained from a man aged 18-30 years in good health. Some clones in this sample may be carry-over from other donors' samples.

J is TRBJ1-2 and V is TRBV28; 8 nucleotides align to TRBD1. The J segment lost 1 base and the V segment lost 3 bases, leaving 7 bases of the junction unmatched. This CDR3 region has 16 residues. The germline V gene encodes CDR1 MDHEN and CDR2 SYDVKM. The CDR3 DNA is TGTGCCAGCAGTTTTTGGAGGACAGGGATTAACTATGGCTACACCTTC. Protein product: CASSFWRTGINYGYTF.

The chain combines TRBV30 with TRBJ2-7, with D unresolved. The CDR3 contains 12 residues. V lost 1 base and J lost 3, with 7 bases in between. The V gene's germline CDR1 is GTSNPN and CDR2 SVGIG (reference sequence). The CDR3 is CAWSGQNYEQYF. The DNA for the CDR3 is TGTGCCTGGAGTGGGCAGAACTACGAGCAGTACTTC. The full variable domain, its missing parts supplied by reference TRBV30 and TRBJ2-7, is SQTIHQWPATLVQPVGSPLSLECTVEGTSNPNLYWYRQAAGRGLQLLFYSVGIGQISSEVPQNLSASRPQDRQFILSSKKLLLSDSGFYLCAWSGQNYEQYFGPGTRLTVT.

This rearrangement joins TRBV9 to TRBJ2-5; D unclear. Trimming pared 3 bases from V and 1 base from J, leaving 10 bases between. Germline V lookup: CDR1 SGDLS, CDR2 YYNGEE. The CDR3 is made up of 14 amino acids. The CDR3 sequence is CASSARKGQETQYF. In DNA, the CDR3 is TGTGCCAGCAGCGCCCGTAAGGGCCAAGAGACCCAGTACTTC.

The CDR3 coding sequence is TGTGCCAGCAGCCACCCACAGGGAGACGGCAATCAGCCCCAGCATTTT. Encoded protein: CASSHPQGDGNQPQHF. The chain uses TRBV5-8 and TRBJ1-5; the D gene is possibly TRBD1 (6 bases). CDR1 and CDR2 (germline): SGHTS, YDEGEE. Trimming shortened V by 4 bases and J by 2 bases, and 16 bases separated the two germline ends. The CDR3 sequence is 16 residues long.

This chain connects TRBV9 to TRBJ1-1; maybe TRBD1 (5 bases). The CDR3 contains 15 residues. With 6 bases removed from V and 4 bases from J, the gap between germline ends came to 19 bases. Per the germline V gene, CDR1 is SGDLS and CDR2 is YYNGEE. This chain's CDR3 is CASNLMGGGGTEAFF. CDR3 nucleotide sequence: TGTGCCAGCAACTTAATGGGTGGGGGAGGCACTGAAGCTTTCTTT.

This chain links TRBV27 with TRBJ2-1; D uncertain. The ends were cut back, 3 bases at V and 5 bases at J, with 17 bases in the middle. CDR3 length: 16 amino acids. CDR1 MNHEY and CDR2 SMNVEV come from the germline V gene (reference sequence). CDR3 sequence: CASSFSPRMWDNEQFF. The CDR3 DNA follows: TGTGCCAGCAGTTTCTCCCCCCGGATGTGGGACAATGAGCAGTTCTTC.

The DNA for the CDR3 is TGTGCCAGCAGTAAATCCAGCGTTACTAGCTCCTACAATGAGCAGTTCTTC. Translating it yields CASSKSSVTSSYNEQFF. V gene TRBV27 combines with J gene TRBJ2-1; D is possibly TRBD2 (5 bases). In germline, CDR1 is MNHEY, CDR2 SMNVEV (reference sequence). The CDR3 spans 17 residues. The germline V and J ends were trimmed by 5 bases and 0 bases, with 17 bases remaining between them.

With respect to this clone: Other DNA sequences in the sample encode the same CDR3. The gene calls are TRBV29-1 and TRBJ2-7, with a possible D match to TRBD1 (5 bases). CDR1 SQVTM and CDR2 ANQGSEA come from the germline V gene. Deletions cut 2 bases from V and 2 bases from J, with 7 bases between. The CDR3 sequence is 12 residues long. The CDR3 reads CSVERGPYEQYF. CDR3 DNA: TGCAGCGTTGAAAGGGGTCCCTACGAGCAGTACTTC.